This record covers a single T cell receptor (beta chain). The specificity of this receptor is unknown. Base qualities are missing; no much larger clone stands one base away. The record originates from a study of graft-versus-host responses after intestinal transplantation (dated by TCRdb to 2020 to 2022). For context, the study as a whole: The transplants that recipients got were multivisceral, liver-intestinal, or isolated intestinal. All recipients received anti-thymocyte globulin induction followed by maintenance tacrolimus and steroids for 3 to 4 years. Bulk TCR-beta CDR3 sequencing was used to track graft-versus-host and host-versus-graft alloreactive T cell clones in the graft, circulation and bone marrow after intestinal transplantation. Alloreactive clones were identified by sequencing pre-transplant mixed lymphocyte reaction products and comparing these products with unstimulated pre-transplant donor and recipient T cells. The cohort enrolled about two dozen intestinal transplant recipients, one of whom was a retransplant, and 3 patients without pretransplant specimens were excluded. Donor T cell macrochimerism was defined as a peak of at least 4% donor T cells among recipient peripheral blood mononuclear cells. Rather than being sequenced by the commercial service, samples from a few later patients were sequenced in-house on an Illumina MiSeq and processed with MiXCR. The investigation overall reported the following: Early after transplant, peak levels of circulating GvH clones were found to be associated with declines in HvG clones. High GvH to HvG T cell clonal ratios were observed in the allografts of patients with donor T cell macrochimerism. GvH clones turned up in recipient bone marrow, with some appearing earlier in ileal mucosa or blood, a pattern consistent with an intestinal mucosal origin. The conclusions were limited by the relatively low number and heterogeneity of the intestinal transplant patients.

This sample's time point label indicates: cells obtained before transplantation from donor or recipient. CD3+CD4+ and CD3+CD8+ populations were FACS-sorted from unstimulated pre-transplant donor and recipient cells taken from spleen or lymph nodes. The library came from the immunoSEQ multiplex PCR assay. For most patients, genomic DNA was isolated with the Qiagen DNeasy Blood and Tissue Kit and sent frozen to Adaptive Biotechnologies for TCR sequencing. Adaptive Biotechnologies carried out high-throughput TCR-beta CDR3 sequencing of genomic DNA for most patients. In the authors' own workflow: TCR sequencing data for approximately 19 patients were retrieved from Adaptive's ImmunoSEQ software; a few other patients were processed with MiXCR and VDJtools. To correct CD4 versus CD8 sorting errors, sequences present in both subsets at a frequency ratio below 5:1 were removed. CDR3 nucleotide sequences shared between donor and recipient were removed because the origin of such sequences could not be assigned. To count as alloreactive, a clone needed at least 2-fold expansion over unstimulated cells and a minimum CFSE-low frequency of 0.002% (template counts) or 0.001% (read counts). A clone was considered mappable if detected in the sequenced pre-transplant spleen, lymph node, or MLR CFSE-low populations of the donor or recipient. Cumulative frequency of alloreactive clones was calculated as a percentage of all sequences weighted by copy number. TCRdb carries this immuneACCESS record with in-frame sequences only. Its versions omit some clonotypes, under half of them owing to an unresolved V gene in the studies checked, with the rest unexplained. That table furnishes V, J and clone size, whereas the DNA furnished D and trimming. Across this sample there are some 120,000 clones, with about nine tenths seen only once. The ten largest clones add up to 0.18% of the sample.

After removal of 1 base from V and 2 bases from J, the junction retains 3 bases not matched to a gene. From the cysteine up to the phenylalanine, the CDR3 has a length of 15 residues. The read is trimmed to its CDR3 DNA, 45 bases read in frame from base 1. Taken from the germline V gene, the CDR1 and CDR2 loops are SGHTA and FQGNSA. The TCR comes from a human donor who received an intestinal transplant. Here the sequenced sample was unstimulated CD4+ T cells sorted from spleen or lymph node cells, taken before intestinal transplant. The receptor chain draws on TRBV7-2 and TRBJ2-7; TRBD2 agrees with 9 junctional bases. CDR3 region: CASSLGGGGAYEQYF. The nucleotides are TGTGCCAGCAGCTTAGGCGGCGGGGGGGCCTACGAGCAGTACTTC. With the rest looked up from the reference TRBV7-2 and TRBJ2-7 genes rather than sequenced, the full variable domain is GAGVSQSPSNKVTEKGKDVELRCDPISGHTALYWYRQSLGQGLEFLIYFQGNSAPDKSGLPSDRFSAERTGGSVSTLTIQRTQQEDSAVYLCASSLGGGGAYEQYFGPGTRLTVT.